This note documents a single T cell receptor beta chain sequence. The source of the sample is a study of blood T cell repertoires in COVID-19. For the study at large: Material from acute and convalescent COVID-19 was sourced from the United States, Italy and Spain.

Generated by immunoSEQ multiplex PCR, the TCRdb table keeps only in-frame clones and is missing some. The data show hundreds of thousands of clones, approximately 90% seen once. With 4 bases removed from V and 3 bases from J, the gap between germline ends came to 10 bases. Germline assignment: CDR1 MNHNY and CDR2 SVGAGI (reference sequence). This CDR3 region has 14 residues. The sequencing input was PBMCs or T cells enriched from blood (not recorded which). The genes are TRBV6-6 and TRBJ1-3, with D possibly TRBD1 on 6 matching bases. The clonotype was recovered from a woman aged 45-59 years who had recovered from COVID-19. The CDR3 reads CASSFGQSGNTIYF. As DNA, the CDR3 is TGTGCCAGCAGTTTCGGACAGAGTGGAAACACCATATATTTT.